This TCR beta chain derives from a study of chemoradiotherapy in HPV16-positive cancers (dated 2022 in TCRdb). About the full investigation: Using functional T-cell assays on cells from a couple of HPV16-positive patients, the researchers defined candidate HPV-specific T-cell clones and common TCR motifs. The study set out to ask whether T-cell immunity against the HPV oncoproteins E6 and E7 changes over the course of chemoradiotherapy and whether that immunity affects survival. TCR repertoires from around 80 patients with HPV-related cancers were then used to track the candidate HPV-specific TCRs and motifs.

For this clone: The antigen this receptor binds is unknown. Per-base qualities were not stored, and no clone one base away is much larger.

Repertoires were sampled repeatedly over the course of chemoradiotherapy, so clonal expansion could be followed in the tumor microenvironment. Spanning cysteine to phenylalanine, the CDR3 consists of 13 amino acids. Of the read, only the CDR3 DNA is kept; its 39 bases are in frame from base 1. Unmatched junction bases come to 5, with V trimmed by 5 bases and J by 8 bases. Looking up the germline V gene yields CDR1 MGHRA and CDR2 YSYEKL. Beyond this particular receptor, the publication reports: Only a couple of HPV16-positive patients were used to derive the functional definition of HPV-specific T cells, and the survival association was reported for HPV16-positive patients. Expansion of candidate HPV-specific clones and E7-related TCR motifs was observed in the tumor microenvironment during treatment, whereas no such expansion was observed for non-HPV-specific T cells. Among HPV16-positive patients, expansion of HPV-responsive T cells during chemoradiotherapy was associated with better recurrence-free survival.

Library method: the immunoSEQ multiplex PCR assay. TCRdb took over this immuneACCESS table, retaining in-frame rearrangements with V and J assigned. Such tables are incomplete; in checked studies, under half of the missing clones stem from an unresolved V gene, and the remainder is unexplained. Present in this sample are roughly 70,000 clones, about nine tenths of which were seen just once. The top ten hold more than 3.5% of the sample. The receptor comes from a human donor with HPV-associated anogenital cancer. The rearranged chain carries TRBV4-1 and TRBJ2-3, with TRBD2 identical over 9 junction bases. Sequences were derived from blood, sampled from a patient who underwent chemoradiotherapy. The DNA is TGCGCCAGCAGCTCGCGGCGGGAGGGTACGCAGTATTTT. It codes for CASSSRREGTQYF.